What follows are 2 T cell receptor beta chains derived from one specimen sequenced in a study of blood T cell repertoires in COVID-19. TCRdb's table, derived via immunoSEQ multiplex PCR, lists solely in-frame clones and lacks some. The repertoire includes over 110,000 clones, approximately 88% of them detected once, and 28% sits in the top ten. Sequences were obtained from peripheral blood. All receptors derive from a human donor in a cohort sampled during active COVID-19.

This clone was picked up one time. The rearrangement uses TRBV9 and TRBJ2-3; D gene uncertain. The V end lost 0 bases, the J end lost 3 bases, and 11 bases lay between the germline ends. This CDR3 comprises 15 residues. Per germline, CDR1 SGDLS and CDR2 YYNGEE. The CDR3 reads CASSVGKSRTDTQYF. The CDR3 DNA sequence: TGTGCCAGCAGCGTAGGAAAATCCAGGACAGATACGCAGTATTTT.

V is TRBV10-1 and J is TRBJ1-5; TRBD1 is a possible D gene (5 bases). Germline V CDR1 and CDR2: WNHNN, SYGVQD (reference sequence). Trimming took 8 bases from V and 2 from J, leaving 13 bases between them. CDR3 length: 14 residues. The CDR3 coding sequence is TGCGCCAGCTGGGGGGATTCGGGCAATCAGCCCCAGCATTTT. Translated: CASWGDSGNQPQHF.